This is a list of T cell receptor beta chains from one sample in a study of cytomegalovirus exposure and HLA in healthy donors. Profiled with immunoSEQ multiplex PCR; TCRdb holds only in-frame clones, not every one. This table has fewer than 150,000 clones, approximately 80% appearing once. The sample consisted of PBMCs. These TCRs come from a man aged 25 to 40 in good health and CMV-seronegative. The CDR3 runs from the conserved cysteine through the conserved F or W. Fields, in order: CDR3 protein, V gene, J gene.

CASSPRGDTQYF	TRBV13	TRBJ2-3
CSVGAWGGDTDTQYF	TRBV29-1	TRBJ2-3
CASSDRLAGGADTQYF	TRBV9	TRBJ2-3
CAWRAGGDTDTQYF	TRBV30	TRBJ2-3
CASSQGGRNTEAFF	TRBV14	TRBJ1-1
CASTTSGSSDTQYF	TRBV10-3	TRBJ2-3
CASSVGQGDDEQYF	TRBV2	TRBJ2-7
CASSLWFEPGETQYF	TRBV5-1	TRBJ2-5
CASSGTPRRGYTF	TRBV4-1	TRBJ1-2
CASSLPAGGYGYTF	TRBV28	TRBJ1-2
CASSPGRKPWEENTIYF	TRBV7-7	TRBJ1-3
CASSEGLGQGYGYTF	TRBV6-1	TRBJ1-2
CSGGGQETQYF	TRBV29-1	TRBJ2-5
CASSPDRVPYEQYF	TRBV6-5	TRBJ2-7
CASSWTGTVNYGYTF	TRBV5-1	TRBJ1-2
CASSERQFSGNTIYF	TRBV2	TRBJ1-3
CASSLTASSYEQYF	TRBV5-4	TRBJ2-7